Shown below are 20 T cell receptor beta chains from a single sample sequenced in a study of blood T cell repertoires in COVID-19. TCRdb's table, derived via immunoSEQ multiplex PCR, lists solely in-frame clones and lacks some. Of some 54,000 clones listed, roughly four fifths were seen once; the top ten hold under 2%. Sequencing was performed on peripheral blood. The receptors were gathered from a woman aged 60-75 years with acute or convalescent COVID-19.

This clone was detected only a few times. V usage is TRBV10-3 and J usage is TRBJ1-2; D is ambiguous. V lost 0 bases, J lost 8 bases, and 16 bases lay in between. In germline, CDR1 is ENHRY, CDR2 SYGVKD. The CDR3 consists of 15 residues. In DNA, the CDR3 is TGTGCCATCAGTGAGTCGAGCCGATCCCCCAACGGCTACACCTTC. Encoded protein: CAISESSRSPNGYTF.

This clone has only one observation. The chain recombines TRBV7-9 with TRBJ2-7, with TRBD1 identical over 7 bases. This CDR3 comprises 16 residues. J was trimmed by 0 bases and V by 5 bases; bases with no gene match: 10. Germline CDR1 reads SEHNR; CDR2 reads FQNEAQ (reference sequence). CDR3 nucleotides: TGTGCCAGCAGCCCAACACAGGGGTCCGCCTCCTACGAGCAGTACTTC. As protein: CASSPTQGSASYEQYF.

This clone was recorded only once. The CDR3 region has the DNA TGTGCCAGCAGTTCCATGACAGGGGGCGAGCAGTACTTC. Translation: CASSSMTGGEQYF. The rearrangement links TRBV6-5 to TRBJ2-7; 9 bases are shared with TRBD1. V dropped 4 bases and J dropped 6; count of bases not matched to a gene: 4. Germline V gene data show CDR1 as MNHEY and CDR2 as SVGAGI. The CDR3 totals 13 residues.

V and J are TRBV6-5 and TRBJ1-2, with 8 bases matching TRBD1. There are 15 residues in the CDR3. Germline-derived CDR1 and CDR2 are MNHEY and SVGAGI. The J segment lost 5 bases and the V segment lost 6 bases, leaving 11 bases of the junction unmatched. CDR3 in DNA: TGTGCCAGCAGGATTTATACAGGGGGTGTTTATGGCTACACCTTC. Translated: CASRIYTGGVYGYTF.

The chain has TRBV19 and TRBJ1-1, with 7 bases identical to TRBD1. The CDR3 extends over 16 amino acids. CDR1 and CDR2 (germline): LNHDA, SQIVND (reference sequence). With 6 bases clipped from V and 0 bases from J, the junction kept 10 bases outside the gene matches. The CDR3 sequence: CASSPGQRLLNTEAFF. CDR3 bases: TGTGCCAGTAGCCCGGGACAGCGACTTTTGAACACTGAAGCTTTCTTT.

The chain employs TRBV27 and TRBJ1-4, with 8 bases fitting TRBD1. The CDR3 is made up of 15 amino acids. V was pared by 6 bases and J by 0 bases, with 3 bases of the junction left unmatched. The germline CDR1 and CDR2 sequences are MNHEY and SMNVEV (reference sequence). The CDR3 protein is CASRTQGATNEKLFF. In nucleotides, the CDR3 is TGTGCCAGCAGGACACAGGGGGCAACTAATGAAAAACTGTTTTTT.

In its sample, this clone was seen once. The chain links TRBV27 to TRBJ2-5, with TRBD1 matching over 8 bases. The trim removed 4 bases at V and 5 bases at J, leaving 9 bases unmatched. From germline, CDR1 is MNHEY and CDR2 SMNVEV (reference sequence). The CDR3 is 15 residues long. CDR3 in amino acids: CASSSRGQGWETQYF. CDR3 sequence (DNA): TGTGCCAGCAGTTCCCGAGGACAGGGATGGGAGACCCAGTACTTC.

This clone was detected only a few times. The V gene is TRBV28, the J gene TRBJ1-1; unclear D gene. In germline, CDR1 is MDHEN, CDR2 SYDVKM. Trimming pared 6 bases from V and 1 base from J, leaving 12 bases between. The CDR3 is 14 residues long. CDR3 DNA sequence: TGTGCCAGCAGAAAGACACCAACGAACACTGAAGCTTTCTTT. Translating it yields CASRKTPTNTEAFF.

The CDR3 loop reads CSVEPAGSYEQYF. The CDR3 bases are TGCAGCGTTGAACCAGCGGGGAGCTACGAGCAGTACTTC. The chain joins TRBV29-1 to TRBJ2-7, with 7 bases lining up with TRBD2. CDR3 length: 13 residues. Germline V lookup: CDR1 SQVTM, CDR2 ANQGSEA. V shed 2 bases, J shed 3 bases, and the junction held 4 bases outside the gene matches.

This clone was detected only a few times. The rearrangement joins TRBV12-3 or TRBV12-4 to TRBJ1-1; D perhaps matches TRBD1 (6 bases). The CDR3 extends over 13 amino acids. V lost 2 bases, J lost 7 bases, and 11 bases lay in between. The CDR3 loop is CASSLWTVGEAFF. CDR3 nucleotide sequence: TGTGCCAGCAGTTTATGGACAGTGGGTGAAGCTTTCTTT.

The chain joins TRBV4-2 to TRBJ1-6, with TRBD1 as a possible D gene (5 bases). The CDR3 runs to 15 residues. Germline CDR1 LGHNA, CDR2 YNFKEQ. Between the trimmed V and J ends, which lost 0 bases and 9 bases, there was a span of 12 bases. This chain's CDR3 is CASSQEGGRSSPLHF. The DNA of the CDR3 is TGTGCCAGCAGCCAAGAGGGGGGTCGGAGTTCACCCCTCCACTTT.

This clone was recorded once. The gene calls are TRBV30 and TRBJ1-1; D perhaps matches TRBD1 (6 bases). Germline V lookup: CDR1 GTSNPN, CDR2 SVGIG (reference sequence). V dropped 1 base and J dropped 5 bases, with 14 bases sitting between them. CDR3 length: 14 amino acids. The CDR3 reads CAWSERGALTEAFF. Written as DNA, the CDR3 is TGTGCCTGGAGTGAGCGGGGGGCGCTGACTGAAGCTTTCTTT.

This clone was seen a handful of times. The CDR3 is CASRSTGGNQPQHF. The CDR3 nucleotides are TGTGCCAGCAGATCGACAGGGGGCAATCAGCCCCAGCATTTT. V and J are TRBV27 and TRBJ1-5, with TRBD1 matching 8 bases. Unmatched junction bases numbered 3, after V lost 6 bases and J lost 2 bases. From germline, CDR1 is MNHEY and CDR2 SMNVEV (reference sequence). The CDR3 is 14 residues long.

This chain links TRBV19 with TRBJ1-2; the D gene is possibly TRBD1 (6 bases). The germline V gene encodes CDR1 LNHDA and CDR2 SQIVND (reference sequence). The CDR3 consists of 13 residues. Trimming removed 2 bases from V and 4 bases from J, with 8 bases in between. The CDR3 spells CASSITGSYGYTF. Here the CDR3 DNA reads TGTGCCAGTAGTATAACAGGGAGCTATGGCTACACCTTC.

CDR3 protein: CASSEEGWGRGAYNEQFF. DNA of the CDR3: TGTGCCAGCAGTGAAGAGGGGTGGGGGCGAGGGGCCTACAATGAGCAGTTCTTC. V usage is TRBV2 and J usage is TRBJ2-1; D is possibly TRBD1 (6 bases). Deletions cut 1 base from V and 2 bases from J, with 18 bases between. The CDR3 spans 18 residues. CDR1 is SNHLY, CDR2 FYNNEI, per germline.

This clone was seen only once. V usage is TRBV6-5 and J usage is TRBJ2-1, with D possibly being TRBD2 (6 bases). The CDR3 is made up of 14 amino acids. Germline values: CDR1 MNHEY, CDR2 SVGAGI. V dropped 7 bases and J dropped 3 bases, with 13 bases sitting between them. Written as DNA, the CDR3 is TGTGCCAGCACCGCGGGACTCAACTACAATGAGCAGTTCTTC. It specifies CASTAGLNYNEQFF.

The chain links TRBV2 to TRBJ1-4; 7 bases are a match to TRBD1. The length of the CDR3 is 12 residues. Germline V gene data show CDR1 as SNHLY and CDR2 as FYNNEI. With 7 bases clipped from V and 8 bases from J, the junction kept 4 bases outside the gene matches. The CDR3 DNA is TGTGCCAGCACGGGACAGATCGAAAAACTGTTTTTT. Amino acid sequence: CASTGQIEKLFF.

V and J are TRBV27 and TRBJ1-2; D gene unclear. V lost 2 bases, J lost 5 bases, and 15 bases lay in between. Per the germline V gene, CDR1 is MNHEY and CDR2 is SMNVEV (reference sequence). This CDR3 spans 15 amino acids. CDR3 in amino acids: CASSLRNSIHYGYTF. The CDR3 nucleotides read TGTGCCAGCAGTTTACGGAACAGTATTCATTATGGCTACACCTTC.

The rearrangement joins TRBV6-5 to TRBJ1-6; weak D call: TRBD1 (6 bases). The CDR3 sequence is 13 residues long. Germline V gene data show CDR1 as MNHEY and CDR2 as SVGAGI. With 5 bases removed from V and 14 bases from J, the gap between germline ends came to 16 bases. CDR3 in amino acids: CASSREQGRTLHF. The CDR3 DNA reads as TGTGCCAGCAGTCGAGAACAGGGACGGACCCTCCACTTT.

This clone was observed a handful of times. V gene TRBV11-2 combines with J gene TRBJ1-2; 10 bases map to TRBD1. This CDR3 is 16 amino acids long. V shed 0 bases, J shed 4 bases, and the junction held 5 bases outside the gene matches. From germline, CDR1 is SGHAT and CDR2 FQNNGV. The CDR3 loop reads CASSLDGGTGVYGYTF. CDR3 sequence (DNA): TGTGCCAGCAGCTTAGATGGGGGGACAGGGGTCTATGGCTACACCTTC.